This TCR beta chain was identified during a study of OX40 agonist ivuxolimab in advanced cancers. Looking at the study overall: The dose-escalation cohort was over 65% male, with a mean age of 60 years, ranging about 23 to 90. Notes on the study in general: It was also the case that some nonresponders had low normalized T-cell clonal expansion.

Trimming pared 8 bases from V and 6 bases from J, leaving 12 bases between. Germline lookup yields CDR1 MNHEY and CDR2 SVGAGI. The CDR3 has 12 residues. About this clone: Antigen unknown.

The data were produced by immunoSEQ multiplex PCR, yet TCRdb's version contains in-frame clones alone and is incomplete. This sample has some 70,000 clones, with about 92% found just once. This clonotype originated in an adult with an advanced solid tumor such as melanoma, head and neck, liver or kidney cancer. The material sequenced was CD4+ or CD8+ T cells sorted from blood, taken in a trial of the OX40 agonist ivuxolimab. This chain joins TRBV6-5 and TRBJ2-3; D remains unclear. The CDR3 spells CASGPVGDTQYF. The CDR3 coding sequence is TGTGCCAGCGGGCCCGTTGGGGATACGCAGTATTTT.